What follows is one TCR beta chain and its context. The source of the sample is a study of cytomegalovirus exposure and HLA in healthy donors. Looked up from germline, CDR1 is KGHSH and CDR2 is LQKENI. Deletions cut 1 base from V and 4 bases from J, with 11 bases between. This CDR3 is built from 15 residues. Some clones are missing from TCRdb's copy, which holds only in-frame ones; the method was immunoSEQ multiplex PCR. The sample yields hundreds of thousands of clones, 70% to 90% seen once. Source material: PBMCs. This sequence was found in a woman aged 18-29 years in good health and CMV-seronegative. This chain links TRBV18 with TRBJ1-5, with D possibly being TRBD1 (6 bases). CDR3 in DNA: TGTGCCAGCTCACCACGAACAGGGATGAATCAGCCCCAGCATTTT. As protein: CASSPRTGMNQPQHF.